This T cell receptor (beta chain) was documented in a study of spatial heterogeneity in lung cancer. Overall study results and limits: Within tumors, counts of expanded alpha and beta TCRs tracked tumor mutation counts.

Judged by abundance, this clonotype is large (0.1 to 1%). No antigen is known for it. Specified time point: sample taken at primary tumor resection. In each case, whole RNA from tumor, nontumor lung or frozen PBMC was sequenced unsorted. Every molecule of TCR cDNA had its own unique molecular identifier. Using its own MiXCR run on the 5' RACE reads, TCRdb lists one record per CDR3 protein. Here the sample spans about 1,600 distinct CDR3 sequences, 16% being singletons. The sequencing used lung tumor tissue, collected at surgery. The receptor was isolated from a female donor with early-stage non-small cell lung cancer.

As DNA, the CDR3 is TGTGCCAGCAGCTTGGCCGGGAATCAAGAGACCCAGTACTTC. Translated: CASSLAGNQETQYF. This rearrangement joins TRBV5-4 to TRBJ2-5; perhaps TRBD2 as D (5 bases). V gave up 0 bases and J gave up 2 bases, with 8 bases separating them. Looked up from germline, CDR1 is SGHNT and CDR2 is YYREEE (reference sequence). The CDR3 consists of 14 residues.